Below are 20 T cell receptor beta chains sequenced from a single sample in a study of human T cells and chemical hapten exposure. The time point here: pre-sensitization, week 0. Treatment given: therapeutic diphenylcyclopropenone sensitization with weekly scalp DPC. Using its own MiXCR run on the RACE reads, TCRdb lists one record per CDR3 protein. Among about 89,000 distinct CDR3 sequences, roughly a tenth were seen once, and the ten largest hold approximately 3.4%. The sample here was whole blood, taken in connection with sensitization to the hapten diphenylcyclopropenone (DPC). These receptors all stem from a woman in her fifties or sixties with alopecia areata. Some clones in this sample may be carry-over from other donors' samples.

This clonotype was counted many times. The chain combines TRBV28 with TRBJ1-2; 11 nucleotides align to TRBD1. Germline lookup yields CDR1 MDHEN and CDR2 SYDVKM. The junction had 9 bases not matched to a gene; V was cut back by 4 bases and J by 8 bases. CDR3 length: 15 residues. CDR3 loop: CASSYPGQGGSGYTF. CDR3 sequence (DNA): TGTGCCAGCAGTTACCCGGGACAGGGGGGGAGCGGCTACACCTTC.

This clonotype was recorded many times. V usage is TRBV12-5 and J usage is TRBJ1-1; D not certain. The germline V gene has CDR1 LGHNT and CDR2 FRNRAP. The germline V and J ends were trimmed by 4 bases and 1 base, with 16 bases remaining between them. This CDR3 spans 16 amino acids. The CDR3 region has the DNA TGTGCTAGTGGTTCCTCCGGGATAAGTACGAACACTGAAGCTTTCTTT. Its protein product is CASGSSGISTNTEAFF.

This clonotype was seen a handful of times. This rearrangement joins TRBV2 to TRBJ2-3, with D maybe TRBD1 (6 bases). This CDR3 has 13 residues. The germline CDR1 and CDR2 sequences are SNHLY and FYNNEI. Trimming removed 4 bases at V and 3 bases at J, with 8 bases between. CDR3 amino acids: CASSVDSTDTQYF. As DNA, the CDR3 is TGTGCCAGCAGTGTGGACAGTACAGATACGCAGTATTTT.

Ten or more counts support this clonotype. This chain joins TRBV7-2 and TRBJ2-3; 7 positions match TRBD2. After removal of 1 base from V and 2 bases from J, the junction contained 6 bases not matched to a gene. This CDR3 contains 16 residues. The germline V gene encodes CDR1 SGHTA and CDR2 FQGNSA. The CDR3 loop reads CASSLVWGGNTDTQYF. The CDR3 DNA reads as TGTGCCAGCAGCTTAGTCTGGGGGGGGAACACAGATACGCAGTATTTT.

The V gene is TRBV3-1, the J gene TRBJ1-1; D is unclear. V gave up 4 bases and J gave up 6 bases, with 12 bases separating them. CDR1 is LGHDT, CDR2 YNNKEL, per germline (reference sequence). The CDR3 covers 13 residues. Written as DNA, the CDR3 is TGTGCCAGCAGCCTGCCAGGAGGAGCTGAAGCTTTCTTT. Encoded protein: CASSLPGGAEAFF. Based on the CDR3 plus reference TRBV3-1 and TRBJ1-1, the full variable domain is DTAVSQTPKYLVTQMGNDKSIKCEQNLGHDTMYWYKQDSKKFLKIMFSYNNKELIINETVPNRFSPKSPDKAHLNLHINSLELGDSAVYFCASSLPGGAEAFFGQGTRLTVV.

This clonotype has a count of ten or more. The chain combines TRBV7-9 with TRBJ2-5, with D perhaps TRBD1 (5 bases). The CDR3 runs 17 residues. Trimming took 2 bases from V and 2 from J, leaving 18 bases between them. The germline CDR1 and CDR2 sequences are SEHNR and FQNEAQ (reference sequence). The CDR3 region has the DNA TGTGCCAGCAGCTTAAGGACCCTCTGGGGCCAACAAGAGACCCAGTACTTC. Its protein is CASSLRTLWGQQETQYF. Together with reference TRBV7-9 and TRBJ2-5, the CDR3 gives the full variable domain: DTGVSQNPRHKITKRGQNVTFRCDPISEHNRLYWYRQTLGQGPEFLTYFQNEAQLEKSRLLSDRFSAERPKGSFSTLEIQRTEQGDSAMYLCASSLRTLWGQQETQYFGPGTRLLVL.

This clonotype was counted ten times or more. The chain uses TRBV14 and TRBJ1-2; D is uncertain. The germline V gene encodes CDR1 SGHDN and CDR2 FVKESK. The V gene lost 0 bases and the J gene lost 2 bases, with 16 bases spanning the gap. This CDR3 spans 17 amino acids. CDR3 in amino acids: CASSQDRGRLLNYGYTF. CDR3 nucleotide sequence: TGTGCCAGCAGCCAAGATAGAGGCCGCTTATTAAACTATGGCTACACCTTC. The full variable domain, its missing parts supplied by reference TRBV14 and TRBJ1-2, is EAGVTQFPSHSVIEKGQTVTLRCDPISGHDNLYWYRRVMGKEIKFLLHFVKESKQDESGMPNNRFLAERTGGTYSTLKVQPAELEDSGVYFCASSQDRGRLLNYGYTFGSGTRLTVV.

This clonotype has a count of ten or more. The chain has TRBV4-2 and TRBJ2-2; either TRBD1 or TRBD2 may supply D (5 bases each). CDR1 LGHNA and CDR2 YNFKEQ come from the germline V gene. Trimming took 4 bases from V and 4 from J, leaving 7 bases between them. The CDR3 sequence is 13 residues long. The CDR3 loop reads CASSPGPTGELFF. As DNA, the CDR3 is TGTGCCAGCAGCCCGGGACCCACCGGGGAGCTGTTTTTT.

This clonotype was seen repeatedly, ten times or more. The J gene is TRBJ1-5, the V gene TRBV4-1, with a possible D match to TRBD1 (5 bases). CDR1 is MGHRA and CDR2 is YSYEKL in the germline V gene. V lost 0 bases, J lost 7 bases, and 16 bases lay in between. The CDR3 runs 16 residues. The CDR3 DNA is TGCGCCAGCAGCCAAGATTTTAGGCGCCCAGGGCAGCCCCAGCATTTT. The encoded protein is CASSQDFRRPGQPQHF.

The rearrangement links TRBV7-9 to TRBJ2-2; 12 bases line up with TRBD2. The V gene end was trimmed by 8 bases and the J gene end by 7 bases; junction bases not matched to a gene: 5. The germline V gene has CDR1 SEHNR and CDR2 FQNEAQ (reference sequence). This CDR3 is built from 14 residues. Here the CDR3 DNA reads TGTGCCAGCGCGGGACTAGCGGGTATCGGGGAGCTGTTTTTT. Protein product: CASAGLAGIGELFF.

This clonotype was counted a few times. The chain employs TRBV19 and TRBJ2-7; TRBD1 is a possible D gene (6 bases). CDR3 length: 14 residues. V lost 7 bases and J 3 bases, leaving 16 bases between the germline ends. In germline, CDR1 is LNHDA, CDR2 SQIVND (reference sequence). Here the CDR3 reads CASTPRGHFYEQYF. The CDR3 DNA reads as TGTGCCAGTACCCCCCGGGGACACTTCTACGAGCAGTACTTC. Drawing the rest from reference TRBV19 and TRBJ2-7, the complete variable domain is DGGITQSPKYLFRKEGQNVTLSCEQNLNHDAMYWYRQDPGQGLRLIYYSQIVNDFQKGDIAEGYSVSREKKESFPLTVTSAQKNPTAFYLCASTPRGHFYEQYFGPGTRLTVT.

This clonotype was seen at least ten times. The chain joins TRBV3-1 to TRBJ1-2, with D maybe TRBD1 (5 bases). The V and J ends lost 3 bases and 5 bases respectively, with 16 bases between them. The CDR3 totals 15 residues. Germline CDR1 and CDR2: LGHDT and YNNKEL (reference sequence). Here the CDR3 reads CASSQPPGVGYGYTF. The CDR3 bases are TGTGCCAGCAGCCAGCCCCCGGGGGTTGGTTATGGCTACACCTTC.

This clonotype has a count of ten or more. V gene TRBV19 combines with J gene TRBJ1-5; D might be TRBD1 (5 bases). The CDR3 is 14 residues long. Germline assignment: CDR1 LNHDA and CDR2 SQIVND (reference sequence). Trimming took 10 bases from V and 1 from J, leaving 14 bases between them. This CDR3 reads CATKDSTSNQPQHF. CDR3 nucleotide sequence: TGTGCCACAAAAGACAGCACCAGCAATCAGCCCCAGCATTTT.

The table lists this clonotype with many counts. The chain has TRBV5-1 and TRBJ2-7; 11 bases map to TRBD1. V shed 4 bases, J shed 6 bases, and the junction held 12 bases outside the gene matches. Germline CDR1 and CDR2: SGHRS and YFSETQ. The CDR3 contains 16 residues. Here the CDR3 DNA reads TGCGCCAGCAGCCCCCAAACCGGGACAGGGGGTCGCGAGCAGTACTTC. Translated: CASSPQTGTGGREQYF. The full variable domain, in which reference TRBV5-1 and TRBJ2-7 provide the parts outside the CDR3, is KAGVTQTPRYLIKTRGQQVTLSCSPISGHRSVSWYQQTPGQGLQFLFEYFSETQRNKGNFPGRFSGRQFSNSRSEMNVSTLELGDSALYLCASSPQTGTGGREQYFGPGTRLTVT.

This clonotype was counted many times. At one boundary the junction diverges from the germline segment, which might be a read error. This sequence joins TRBV27 and TRBJ1-2; D might be TRBD1 (6 bases). CDR3 length: 12 residues. The germline CDR1 and CDR2 sequences are MNHEY and SMNVEV (reference sequence). The chain's CDR3 is CASSQGGQLYTF. As DNA, the CDR3 is TGCGCCAGCAGCCAAGGGGGGCAGCTCTACACCTTC.

The sample holds many counts of this clonotype. The chain recombines TRBV7-8 with TRBJ2-1, with 10 nucleotides matching TRBD2. Germline CDR1 and CDR2: SGHVS and FQNEAQ. V dropped 10 bases and J dropped 4; count of bases not matched to a gene: 10. The CDR3 has 15 residues. The CDR3 loop is CATRQTSGAYNEQFF. CDR3 DNA sequence: TGTGCCACCAGACAAACTAGCGGGGCGTACAATGAGCAGTTCTTC.

This clonotype was observed many times. This chain connects TRBV19 to TRBJ2-3, with D tentatively TRBD1 (5 bases). Trimming removed 6 bases from V and 3 bases from J, with 13 bases in between. The germline gives CDR1 LNHDA, CDR2 SQIVND (reference sequence). The CDR3 loop spans 14 amino acids. The CDR3 DNA follows: TGTGCCAGTAGCATAAGACAGCGTACAGATACGCAGTATTTT. Amino acids: CASSIRQRTDTQYF.

The sample holds a few counts of this clonotype. V is TRBV12-3 or TRBV12-4 and J is TRBJ1-6; the D gene is possibly TRBD1 (6 bases). V gave up 3 bases and J gave up 13 bases, with 7 bases separating them. The CDR3 consists of 11 residues. CDR3 loop: CASSLGAPLHF. For the CDR3, the DNA is TGTGCCAGCAGTTTGGGGGCGCCCCTCCACTTT.

Details on this clonotype: A much larger clone lies one base from this, so it may be a read error. This chain joins TRBV7-6 and TRBJ2-7; D unresolved. Germline loops: CDR1 SGHVS, CDR2 FNYEAQ. The CDR3 is 14 residues long. The CDR3 region is CVSSLADGAYEQYF. For the CDR3, the DNA is TGTGTCAGCAGCTTAGCCGACGGAGCCTACGAGCAGTACTTC. Based on the CDR3 plus reference TRBV7-6 and TRBJ2-7, the full variable domain is GAGVSQSPRYKVTKRGQDVALRCDPISGHVSLYWYRQALGQGPEFLTYFNYEAQQDKSGLPNDRFSAERPEGSISTLTIQRTEQRDSAMYRCVSSLADGAYEQYFGPGTRLTVT.

This clonotype was picked up many times. The DNA of the CDR3 is TGTGCCAGCAGCTTCTCCTGGGAAAACATTCAGTACTTC. Amino acids: CASSFSWENIQYF. The chain carries TRBV7-2 and TRBJ2-4, with D uncertain. Germline CDR1 SGHTA, CDR2 FQGNSA. This CDR3 has 13 residues. Trimming removed 3 bases from V and 5 bases from J, with 8 bases in between.